This T cell receptor (beta chain) comes out of a study of control samples from healthy donors and cancer patients. Germline CDR1 reads MNHEY; CDR2 reads SMNVEV (reference sequence). Trimming took 4 bases from V and 4 from J, leaving 11 bases between them. This CDR3 has 13 residues. Repertoires were generated with immunoSEQ multiplex PCR, while TCRdb's copy carries only in-frame clones and drops some. The sample lists roughly 130,000 clones, more than 70% occurring once. The sequence was collected from a man aged 50-60 years in good health. Sequencing used blood. The chain couples TRBV27 to TRBJ2-7; no firm D call. CDR3 sequence: CASSSQSAYEQYF. CDR3 in DNA: TGTGCCAGCAGTTCGCAGAGTGCTTACGAGCAGTACTTC.